This T cell receptor (beta chain) was identified in a study of CD8+ T cells in alopecia areata. At the level of the study: Severity was scored as percentage of affected scalp area in treated patients. General observations from the study: Scalp samples also yield sequences of resident alphabeta T cells from normal skin. For baseline CD8+ expansion, any link to response stays uncertain with one nonresponder.

The CDR3 consists of 17 residues. The germline CDR1 and CDR2 sequences are MDHEN and SYDVKM. Losses at the gene ends were 4 bases for V and 7 bases for J; bases not matched to a gene: 14. It was cDNA, reverse transcribed from extracted RNA, that served as the sequencing template. Only in-frame clones appear in the TCRdb table, and some are missing; sequencing was by immunoSEQ multiplex PCR. In the table there are under 350,000 clones, 55% to 70% of which are singletons. As to this clone: Its antigen remains unknown.

Treatment of the sample: oral pan-JAK inhibitor, 5-10 mg twice daily. V gene TRBV28 combines with J gene TRBJ1-5; TRBD1 matches 9 bases. The sample was CD4+ T cells sorted from blood, taken at week 24, from a patient treated with tofacitinib. This TCR derives from a human donor with alopecia areata. The CDR3 here is CASSSTPPGQGGQPQHF. The DNA of the CDR3 is TGTGCCAGCAGTTCCACCCCCCCGGGACAGGGAGGACAGCCCCAGCATTTT. The full variable domain, completed using reference TRBV28 and TRBJ1-5, is DVKVTQSSRYLVKRTGEKVFLECVQDMDHENMFWYRQDPGLGLRLIYFSYDVKMKEKGDIPEGYSVSREKKERFSLILESASTNQTSMYLCASSSTPPGQGGQPQHFGDGTRLSIL.